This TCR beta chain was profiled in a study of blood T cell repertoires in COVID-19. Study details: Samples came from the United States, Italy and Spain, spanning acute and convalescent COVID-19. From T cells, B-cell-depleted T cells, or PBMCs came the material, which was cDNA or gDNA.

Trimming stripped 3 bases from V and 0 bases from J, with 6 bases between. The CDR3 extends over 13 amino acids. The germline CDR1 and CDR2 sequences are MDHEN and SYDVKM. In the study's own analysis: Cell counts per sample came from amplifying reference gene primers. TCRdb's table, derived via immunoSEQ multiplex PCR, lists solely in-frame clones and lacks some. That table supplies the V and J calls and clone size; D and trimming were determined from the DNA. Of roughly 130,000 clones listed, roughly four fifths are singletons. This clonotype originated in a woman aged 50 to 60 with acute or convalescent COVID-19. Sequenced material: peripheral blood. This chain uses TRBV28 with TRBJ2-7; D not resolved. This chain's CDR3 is CASSFTNSYEQYF. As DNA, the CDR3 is TGTGCCAGCAGTTTCACTAACTCCTACGAGCAGTACTTC. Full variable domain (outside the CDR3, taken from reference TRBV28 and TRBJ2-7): DVKVTQSSRYLVKRTGEKVFLECVQDMDHENMFWYRQDPGLGLRLIYFSYDVKMKEKGDIPEGYSVSREKKERFSLILESASTNQTSMYLCASSFTNSYEQYFGPGTRLTVT.